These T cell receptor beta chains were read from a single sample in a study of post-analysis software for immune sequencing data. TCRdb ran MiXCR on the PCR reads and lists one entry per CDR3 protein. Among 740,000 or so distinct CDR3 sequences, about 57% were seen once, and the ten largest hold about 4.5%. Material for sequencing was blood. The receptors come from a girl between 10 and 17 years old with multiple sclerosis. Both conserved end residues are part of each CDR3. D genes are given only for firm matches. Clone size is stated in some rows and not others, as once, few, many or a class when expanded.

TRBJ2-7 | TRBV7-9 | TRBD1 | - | CASSFTGDSSYEQYF | TGTGCCAGCAGCTTTACCGGGGACAGCTCCTACGAGCAGTACTTC
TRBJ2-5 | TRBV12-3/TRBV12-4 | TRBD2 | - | CASSLETSGRKYF | TGTGCCAGCAGTTTAGAGACTAGCGGGAGAAAGTACTTC
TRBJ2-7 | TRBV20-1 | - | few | CSAKGSGAPYEQYF | TGCAGTGCTAAGGGTTCAGGGGCCCCCTACGAGCAGTACTTC
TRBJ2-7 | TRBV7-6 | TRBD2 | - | CASSVLAGTYEQYF | TGTGCCAGCAGCGTACTAGCGGGAACCTACGAGCAGTACTTC
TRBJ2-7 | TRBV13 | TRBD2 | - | CASSLRAASGVSYEQYF | TGTGCCAGCAGCTTAAGGGCGGCTAGCGGGGTCTCCTACGAGCAGTACTTC
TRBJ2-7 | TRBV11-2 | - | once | CASSLGYRVFYEQYF | TGTGCCAGCAGCTTAGGGTACAGGGTCTTCTACGAGCAGTACTTC
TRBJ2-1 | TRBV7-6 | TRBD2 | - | CASSLAPHGGVGEQFF | TGTGCCAGCAGCTTAGCGCCTCATGGGGGGGTTGGTGAGCAGTTCTTC
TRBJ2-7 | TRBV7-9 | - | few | CASSNRDRTYEQYF | TGTGCCAGCAGCAACCGGGACCGGACTTACGAGCAGTACTTC
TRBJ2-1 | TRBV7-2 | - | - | CASSLLGEKYNEQFF | TGTGCCAGCAGCTTATTGGGAGAGAAGTACAATGAGCAGTTCTTC
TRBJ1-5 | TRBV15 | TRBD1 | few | CATSNRGGNQPQHF | TGTGCCACCAGCAACAGGGGTGGCAATCAGCCCCAGCATTTT
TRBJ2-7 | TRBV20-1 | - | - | CSATPSARLEQYF | TGCAGTGCTACACCGTCAGCGCGACTCGAGCAGTACTTC
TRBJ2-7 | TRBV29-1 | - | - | CSVEEGDYEQYF | TGCAGCGTTGAAGAGGGGGACTACGAGCAGTACTTC
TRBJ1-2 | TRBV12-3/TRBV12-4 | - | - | CASSLAPRRNYGYTF | TGTGCCAGCAGTTTGGCCCCGAGGCGGAACTATGGCTACACCTTC
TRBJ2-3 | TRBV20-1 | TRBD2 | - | CSAKTSGTDTQYF | TGCAGTGCAAAGACTAGCGGAACAGATACGCAGTATTTT
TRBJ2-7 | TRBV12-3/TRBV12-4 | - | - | CASSTYPWWLYEQYF | TGTGCCAGCAGTACCTACCCCTGGTGGCTCTACGAGCAGTACTTC
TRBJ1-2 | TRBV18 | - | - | CASSPSDMRGYTF | TGTGCCAGCTCACCTTCGGACATGCGCGGCTACACCTTC
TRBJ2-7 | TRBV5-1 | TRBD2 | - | CASSLANPGLAGTYEQYF | TGCGCCAGCAGCTTGGCCAATCCGGGACTAGCGGGAACCTACGAGCAGTACTTC
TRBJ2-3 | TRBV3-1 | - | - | CASRDRGATDTQYF | TGTGCCAGCAGGGACCGGGGAGCGACAGATACGCAGTATTTT
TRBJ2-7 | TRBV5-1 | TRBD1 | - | CASSLYQGASYEQYF | TGCGCCAGCAGCTTGTACCAGGGGGCCTCCTACGAGCAGTACTTC
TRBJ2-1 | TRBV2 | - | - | CASSEAGGGAKSSSYNEQFF | TGTGCCAGCAGTGAAGCCGGAGGTGGCGCGAAGTCGAGCTCCTACAATGAGCAGTTCTTC
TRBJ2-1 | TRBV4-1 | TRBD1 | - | CASSQAAQGVRAEQFF | TGCGCCAGCAGCCAAGCTGCGCAGGGGGTGCGGGCTGAGCAGTTCTTC
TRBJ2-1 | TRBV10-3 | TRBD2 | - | CAISDLAGGNEQFF | TGTGCCATCAGTGATCTAGCGGGAGGCAATGAGCAGTTCTTC
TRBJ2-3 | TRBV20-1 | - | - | CSAGTVDGTDTQYF | TGCAGTGCTGGGACTGTGGATGGCACAGATACGCAGTATTTT
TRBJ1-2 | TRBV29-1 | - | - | CSVGRSDYGYTF | TGCAGCGTGGGCCGGTCCGACTATGGCTACACCTTC
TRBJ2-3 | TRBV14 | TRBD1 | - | CASNTPQGDTQYF | TGTGCCAGCAACACCCCACAGGGGGATACGCAGTATTTT
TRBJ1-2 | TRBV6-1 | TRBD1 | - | CASSETGQAAYGYTF | TGTGCCAGCAGTGAAACGGGACAGGCGGCCTATGGCTACACCTTC
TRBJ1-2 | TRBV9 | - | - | CASSVGGGYGYTF | TGTGCCAGCAGCGTAGGAGGGGGCTATGGCTACACCTTC
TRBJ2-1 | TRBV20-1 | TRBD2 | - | CSASLGGVGEQFF | TGCAGTGCTAGTCTTGGGGGGGTAGGTGAGCAGTTCTTC
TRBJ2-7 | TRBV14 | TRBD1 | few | CASSLLGTGRSYEQYF | TGTGCCAGCAGCCTCCTAGGGACAGGACGCTCCTACGAGCAGTACTTC
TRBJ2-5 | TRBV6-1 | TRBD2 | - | CASSPLRSGGGETKETQYF | TGTGCCAGCAGTCCCCTCCGCAGCGGGGGGGGTGAGACAAAAGAGACCCAGTACTTC
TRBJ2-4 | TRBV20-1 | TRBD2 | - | CSAAPGLAGGVAKNIQYF | TGCAGTGCCGCTCCGGGACTAGCGGGAGGGGTAGCCAAAAACATTCAGTACTTC